This section outlines one TCR beta chain sequence together with its context. Antigen: not known. The CDR3 sequence is 18 residues long. Germline V gives CDR1 SGHRS, CDR2 YFSETQ. The ends lost 0 bases at V and 3 bases at J; junction bases unmatched: 14. This entry belongs to a study of cytomegalovirus exposure and HLA in healthy donors. Among the 120 subjects of the validation cohort, separate from the approximately 700-subject first cohort, were the donors. The repertoire was sequenced with immunoSEQ multiplex PCR; TCRdb's copy has only in-frame clones and lacks some. The sample comprises 65,000 to 80,000 clones, 94% of which are singletons, and 1.5% to 2% rests with the top ten. General observations from the study: Later, an analysis found that TCR clusters from the first cohort tended to co-occur in the 95 to 150 validation repertoires. In vitro experiments confirmed that three CMV-associated chains were specific for CMV antigens. It was reportedly the case that the classifier diagnosed cytomegalovirus status with high specificity and sensitivity.

The sequenced sample consisted of PBMCs. The TCR was taken from a woman aged 18-29 years in good health and CMV-seropositive. The V and J genes are TRBV5-1 and TRBJ2-7, with 8 positions matching TRBD2. The CDR3 protein is CASSLAGVGGGHLYEQYF. The CDR3 bases are TGCGCCAGCAGCTTGGCCGGAGTCGGCGGGGGGCACCTCTACGAGCAGTACTTC.